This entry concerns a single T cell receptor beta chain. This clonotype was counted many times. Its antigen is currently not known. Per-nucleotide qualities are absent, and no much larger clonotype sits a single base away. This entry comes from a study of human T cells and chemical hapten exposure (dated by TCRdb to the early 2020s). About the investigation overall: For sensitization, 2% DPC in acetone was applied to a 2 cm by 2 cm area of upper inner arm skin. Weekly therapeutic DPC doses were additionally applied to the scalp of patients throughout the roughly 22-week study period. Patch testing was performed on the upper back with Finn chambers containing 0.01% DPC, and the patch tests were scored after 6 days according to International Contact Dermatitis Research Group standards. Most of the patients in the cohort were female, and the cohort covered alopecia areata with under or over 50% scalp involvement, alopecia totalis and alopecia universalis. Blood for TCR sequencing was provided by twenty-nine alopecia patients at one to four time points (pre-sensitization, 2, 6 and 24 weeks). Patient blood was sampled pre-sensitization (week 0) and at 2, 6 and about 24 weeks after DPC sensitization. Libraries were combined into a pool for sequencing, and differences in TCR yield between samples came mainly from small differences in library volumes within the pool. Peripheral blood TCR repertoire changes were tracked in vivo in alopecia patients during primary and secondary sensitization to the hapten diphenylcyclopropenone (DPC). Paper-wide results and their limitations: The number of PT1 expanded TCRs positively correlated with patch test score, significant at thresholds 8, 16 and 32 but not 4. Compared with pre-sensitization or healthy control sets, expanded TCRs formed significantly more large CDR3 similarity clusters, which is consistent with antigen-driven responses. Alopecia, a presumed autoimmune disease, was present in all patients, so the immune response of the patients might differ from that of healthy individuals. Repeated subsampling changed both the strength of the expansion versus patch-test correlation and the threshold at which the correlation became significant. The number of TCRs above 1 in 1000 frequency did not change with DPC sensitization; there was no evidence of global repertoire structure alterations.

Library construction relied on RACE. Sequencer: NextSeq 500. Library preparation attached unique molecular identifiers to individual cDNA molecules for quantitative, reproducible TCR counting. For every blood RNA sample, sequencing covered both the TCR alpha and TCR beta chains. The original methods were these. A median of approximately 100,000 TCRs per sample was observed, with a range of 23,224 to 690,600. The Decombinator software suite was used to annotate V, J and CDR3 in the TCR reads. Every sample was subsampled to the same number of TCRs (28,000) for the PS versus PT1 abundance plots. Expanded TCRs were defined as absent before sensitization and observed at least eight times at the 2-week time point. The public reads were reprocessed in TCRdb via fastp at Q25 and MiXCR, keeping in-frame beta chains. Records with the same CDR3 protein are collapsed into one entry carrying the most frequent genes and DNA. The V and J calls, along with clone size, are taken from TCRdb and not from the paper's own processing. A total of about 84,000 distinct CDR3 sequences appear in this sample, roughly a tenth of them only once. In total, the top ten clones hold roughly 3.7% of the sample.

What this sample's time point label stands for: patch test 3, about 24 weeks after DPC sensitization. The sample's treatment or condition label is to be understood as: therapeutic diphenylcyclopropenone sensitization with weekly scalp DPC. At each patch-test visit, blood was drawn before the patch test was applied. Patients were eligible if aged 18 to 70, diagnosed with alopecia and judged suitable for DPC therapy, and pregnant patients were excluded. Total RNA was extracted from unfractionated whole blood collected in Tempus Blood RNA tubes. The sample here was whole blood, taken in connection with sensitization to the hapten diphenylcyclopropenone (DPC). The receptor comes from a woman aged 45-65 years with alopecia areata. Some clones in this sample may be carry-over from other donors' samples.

The DNA is TGTGCCAGTAGTATTCTGGAGGAGGGGTTATCTGAAAAACTGTTTTTT. It encodes CASSILEEGLSEKLFF. Recombination connected TRBV19 to TRBJ1-4; the D gene is perhaps TRBD1, from 5 matching bases. From the cysteine through the phenylalanine, the CDR3 covers 16 amino acids. Of the read, only the CDR3 DNA is kept; its 48 bases are in frame from base 1. The trim is 3 bases for V and 7 bases for J, with a gap of 18 bases between the germline ends. CDR1 is given as LNHDA and CDR2 as SQIVND, both from the germline V gene (reference sequence). Where the CDR3 stops, the reference TRBV19 and TRBJ1-4 genes take over; the full variable domain is DGGITQSPKYLFRKEGQNVTLSCEQNLNHDAMYWYRQDPGQGLRLIYYSQIVNDFQKGDIAEGYSVSREKKESFPLTVTSAQKNPTAFYLCASSILEEGLSEKLFFGSGTQLSVL.